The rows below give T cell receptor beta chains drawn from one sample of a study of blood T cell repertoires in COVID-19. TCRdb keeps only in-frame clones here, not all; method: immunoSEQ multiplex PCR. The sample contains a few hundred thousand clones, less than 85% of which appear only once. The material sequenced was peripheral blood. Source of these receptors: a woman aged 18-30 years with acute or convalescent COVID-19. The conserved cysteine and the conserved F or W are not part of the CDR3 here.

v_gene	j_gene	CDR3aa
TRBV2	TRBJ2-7	ASSVDRVHEQY
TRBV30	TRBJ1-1	AWRLALGRNTEAF
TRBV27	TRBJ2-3	ASSPRTSGGTDTQY
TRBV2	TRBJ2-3	ASRTSFRADTQY
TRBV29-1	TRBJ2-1	SVEKQINEQF
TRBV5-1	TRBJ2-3	ASSSGLAGATQY
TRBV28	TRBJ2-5	ASSSPADRGTQETQY
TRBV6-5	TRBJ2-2	ASSIGLDTGELF
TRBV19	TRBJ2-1	ASSTSLRGRVRHEQF
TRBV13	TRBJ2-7	ASSPGLAGGGSYEQY
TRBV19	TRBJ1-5	ASRGLTGGHLSNQPQH
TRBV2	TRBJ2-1	ASKGTSGIPSYNEQF
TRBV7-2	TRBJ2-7	ASSTGLAGSYEQY
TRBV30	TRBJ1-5	AWSVQGNQPQH
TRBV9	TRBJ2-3	ASSVGSGGAVDTQY
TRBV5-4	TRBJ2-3	ASRLGIEDTDTQY
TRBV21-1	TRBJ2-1	ASPNWSRGQRYNEQF
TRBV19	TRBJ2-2	ASSIQGSNTGELF
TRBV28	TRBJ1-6	ASHPWGDGNSPLH
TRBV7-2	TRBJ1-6	ASKPDSPSPNSPLH
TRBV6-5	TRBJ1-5	ASISQGVVNQPQH
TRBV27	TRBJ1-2	ASSPQGNYGYT
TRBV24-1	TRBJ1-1	ATSVPTGNNTEAF
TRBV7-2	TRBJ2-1	ASSPLGFSGENEQF
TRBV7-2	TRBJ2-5	ASSSGTVTLETQY
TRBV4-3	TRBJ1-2	ASRQRQGDYGYT
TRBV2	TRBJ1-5	ASSQFAQPQH
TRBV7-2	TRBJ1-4	ASSLVGQGVVF
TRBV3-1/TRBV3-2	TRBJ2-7	ASSQVNRYEQY
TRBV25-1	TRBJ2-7	ASSEYGAGEYEQY
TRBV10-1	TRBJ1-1	ASSELRQGGTEAF
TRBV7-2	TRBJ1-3	ASSSKTGNTIY
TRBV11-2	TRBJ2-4	ASSRTGPTSPNIQY
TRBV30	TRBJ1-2	AREHGTGGRYGYT
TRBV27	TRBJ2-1	ASSPRWDRVYNEQF
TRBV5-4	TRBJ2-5	ASSLEGGETQY
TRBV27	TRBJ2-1	ASSLWREYNEQF
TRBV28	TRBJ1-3	ASRQGRWNTIY
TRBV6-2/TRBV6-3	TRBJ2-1	ASSQEREGLGEQF
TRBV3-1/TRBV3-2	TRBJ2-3	ASSQRGTTDTQY
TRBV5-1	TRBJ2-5	ASSLADQETQY
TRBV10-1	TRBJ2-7	ASSESVGSSYEQY
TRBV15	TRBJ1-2	ATSRDRGQGYGYT
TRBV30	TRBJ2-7	AWSESGGRQY